The 32 T cell receptor beta chains below were found in one sample sequenced in a study of graft-versus-host responses after intestinal transplantation. The researchers put approximately 200,000 CFSE-labeled responder cells into plates with approximately 200,000 irradiated, violet-dye-labeled stimulator cells. The repertoire was sequenced with immunoSEQ multiplex PCR; TCRdb's copy has only in-frame clones and lacks some. The profile shows under 7,500 clones, roughly 34% of them singletons. This specimen was alloreactive CD8+ T cells from a mixed lymphocyte reaction culture, taken before transplantation. The sample's subset: CFSE-low proliferating T cells sorted from approximately six-day pre-transplant mixed lymphocyte reaction (GvH or HvG direction). The source is a human patient who was an organ donor for intestinal transplantation.

Remarks on this clone: The junction shows a germline mismatch at one end, possibly a read error. The CDR3 DNA is TGCAGTGCTAGATCCGGGATCCGGCCGATCTTC. It codes for CSARSGIRPIF. The V and J genes are TRBV20-1 and TRBJ2-1, with D possibly being TRBD2 (5 bases). The CDR3 contains 11 residues. Germline V gene lookup returns CDR1 DFQATT and CDR2 SNEGSKA (reference sequence).

By share, this clone counts as medium-sized. The chain combines TRBV6-1 with TRBJ1-6; D gene unclear. The CDR3 loop spans 15 amino acids. The V gene's germline CDR1 is MNHNS and CDR2 SASEGT. The V end lost 0 bases, the J end lost 9 bases, and 12 bases lay between the germline ends. CDR3 in amino acids: CASSEARQFFSPLHF. The CDR3 coding sequence is TGTGCCAGCAGTGAAGCGCGGCAGTTCTTTTCACCCCTCCACTTT.

The gene calls are TRBV10-3 and TRBJ2-7; TRBD1 matches at 10 bases. The CDR3 has 15 amino acids. The J segment lost 2 bases and the V segment lost 6 bases, leaving 7 bases of the junction unmatched. In germline, CDR1 is ENHRY, CDR2 SYGVKD. The CDR3 DNA sequence: TGTGCCATCAGGGGACAGGGGCCCCCAACCTACGAGCAGTACTTC. It translates to CAIRGQGPPTYEQYF.

This chain joins TRBV19 and TRBJ1-1; TRBD1 might be the D (5 bases). The germline V and J ends were trimmed by 6 bases and 4 bases, with 12 bases remaining between them. The CDR3 runs to 13 residues. Germline V CDR1 and CDR2: LNHDA, SQIVND (reference sequence). The CDR3 coding sequence is TGTGCCAGTAGCCAGGGCTGGGGCACTGAAGCTTTCTTT. It is translated as CASSQGWGTEAFF.

This sequence joins TRBV21-1 and TRBJ1-3; the table's D call, TRBD1, was not checked against the DNA. TRBV21-1 is shown as a pseudogene. The CDR3 totals 15 residues. For the CDR3, the DNA is TGTGCCAGCAGCAAGGGACAGGGGTCCGGAAACACCATATATTTT. Translating gives CASSKGQGSGNTIYF.

The chain joins TRBV18 to TRBJ1-5; weak D call: TRBD1 (6 bases). CDR1 KGHSH and CDR2 LQKENI come from the germline V gene. Trimming shortened V by 2 bases and J by 6 bases, and 17 bases separated the two germline ends. This CDR3 comprises 16 residues. The CDR3 DNA reads TGTGCCAGCTCACCATGGGCAGGGGCGGTGGGTCAGCCCCAGCATTTT. Translated, it gives CASSPWAGAVGQPQHF.

The chain uses TRBV4-1 and TRBJ2-7; 10 bases agree with TRBD2. The CDR3 has 18 residues. Germline-derived CDR1 and CDR2 are MGHRA and YSYEKL. V lost 1 base, J lost 0 bases, and 9 bases stayed unmatched. In DNA form, the CDR3 reads TGCGCCAGCAGCCAAGTGATCACTAGCGGGAAGAGCTCCTACGAGCAGTACTTC. This sequence encodes CASSQVITSGKSSYEQYF.

This clone is labeled as medium-sized. The V gene is TRBV27, the J gene TRBJ2-1, with 7 positions matching TRBD1. The CDR3 runs 13 residues. Germline-derived CDR1 and CDR2 are MNHEY and SMNVEV (reference sequence). J lost 4 bases, V lost 6 bases, and 3 bases had no gene match. CDR3 nucleotides: TGTGCCAGCAGCTGGGACAGATACAATGAGCAGTTCTTC. Encoded protein: CASSWDRYNEQFF.

The chain has TRBV2 and TRBJ1-5; the match to TRBD1 covers 10 bases. This CDR3 is 15 amino acids long. V lost 6 bases to trimming and J lost 5 bases; unmatched junction nucleotides: 7. CDR1 SNHLY and CDR2 FYNNEI come from the germline V gene. Written as DNA, the CDR3 is TGTGCCAGCAGGTCGGGACAGGGGCCCCATCAGCCCCAGCATTTT. Its protein product is CASRSGQGPHQPQHF.

This clone was observed a few times. V usage is TRBV6-6 and J usage is TRBJ1-2; D may be TRBD1 (5 bases). This CDR3 has 16 amino acids. CDR1 and CDR2 (germline): MNHNY, SVGAGI (reference sequence). Trimming removed 0 bases from V and 7 bases from J, with 18 bases in between. CDR3 in amino acids: CASSYSSGAQTAGYTF. In DNA, the CDR3 is TGTGCCAGCAGTTACTCAAGTGGGGCGCAGACGGCTGGCTACACCTTC.

This clone came up a few times. V gene TRBV6-1 combines with J gene TRBJ2-3; D not certain. Looked up from germline, CDR1 is MNHNS and CDR2 is SASEGT. This CDR3 region has 12 residues. Trimming shortened V by 2 bases and J by 2 bases, and 2 bases separated the two germline ends. CDR3 sequence: CASSELTDTQYF. The CDR3 DNA is TGTGCCAGCAGTGAACTCACAGATACGCAGTATTTT.

This clone is medium-sized (0.01 to 0.1%). The rearrangement links TRBV4-1 to TRBJ2-7, with D unresolved. The V end lost 0 bases, the J end lost 3 bases, and 6 bases lay between the germline ends. CDR1 and CDR2 from the germline V gene are MGHRA and YSYEKL. The CDR3 covers 13 residues. The CDR3 coding sequence is TGCGCCAGCAGCCAAGATCCTTACTACGAGCAGTACTTC. It is translated as CASSQDPYYEQYF.

This clone has more than one count but fewer than ten. The DNA of the CDR3 is TGTGCCTGGAGTCATCATCTCGCTAGCCAAGAGACCCAGTACTTC. The encoded protein is CAWSHHLASQETQYF. The chain has TRBV30 and TRBJ2-5; D remains ambiguous. Looked up from germline, CDR1 is GTSNPN and CDR2 is SVGIG (reference sequence). The CDR3 loop spans 15 amino acids. Between the trimmed V and J ends, which lost 2 bases and 1 base, there was a span of 14 bases.

This clone was detected a few times. CDR3: CSIRTGPDTQYF. In DNA form, the CDR3 reads TGCAGCATTAGGACAGGCCCAGATACGCAGTATTTT. The chain recombines TRBV29-1 with TRBJ2-3; 7 bases align to TRBD1. CDR1 is SQVTM, CDR2 ANQGSEA, per germline. This CDR3 is built from 12 residues. The V gene end was trimmed by 8 bases and the J gene end by 4 bases; junction bases not matched to a gene: 6.

The genes are TRBV5-6 and TRBJ1-1, with a tentative D call TRBD1 (5 bases). In germline, CDR1 is SGHDT, CDR2 YYEEEE. The CDR3 is made up of 16 amino acids. V dropped 4 bases and J dropped 0 bases, with 16 bases sitting between them. The CDR3 nucleotides read TGTGCCAGCAGCCCCCATGCGGGACGGATGAACACTGAAGCTTTCTTT. It specifies CASSPHAGRMNTEAFF.

J is TRBJ1-2 and V is TRBV30; perhaps TRBD1 as D (5 bases). Per germline, CDR1 GTSNPN and CDR2 SVGIG (reference sequence). The CDR3 is made up of 13 amino acids. Trimming left V 2 bases short and J 5 bases short, with 12 bases between. CDR3: CAWSPGWGYGYTF. The CDR3 DNA reads as TGTGCCTGGAGTCCAGGGTGGGGATATGGCTACACCTTC.

Only a few counts were recorded for this clone. The gene calls are TRBV13 and TRBJ2-1, with 12 bases identical to TRBD2. V gave up 5 bases and J gave up 7 bases; unmatched junction bases: 12. CDR3 length: 17 amino acids. Looked up from germline, CDR1 is PRHDT and CDR2 is FYEKMQ (reference sequence). CDR3 region: CASSGTGTSGWLNEQFF. The CDR3 DNA reads as TGTGCCAGCAGCGGGACCGGGACTAGCGGGTGGTTGAATGAGCAGTTCTTC.

The rearrangement joins TRBV13 to TRBJ1-2; no clear D. CDR1 and CDR2 (germline): PRHDT, FYEKMQ (reference sequence). CDR3 length: 14 amino acids. Trimming shortened V by 0 bases and J by 5 bases, and 10 bases separated the two germline ends. The CDR3 DNA follows: TGTGCCAGCAGCTTAGGTCGGAGACCGTATGGCTACACCTTC. Its protein is CASSLGRRPYGYTF.

V gene TRBV10-3 combines with J gene TRBJ2-7; 7 bases match TRBD1. Germline values: CDR1 ENHRY, CDR2 SYGVKD. The CDR3 totals 15 residues. V dropped 10 bases and J dropped 3; count of bases not matched to a gene: 15. CDR3 nucleotide sequence: TGTGCCAGTTCAGAAACCGGACAGGTAATCTACGAGCAGTACTTC. The encoded protein is CASSETGQVIYEQYF.

V is TRBV6-5 and J is TRBJ2-7; the match to TRBD1 covers 10 bases. Germline V gives CDR1 MNHEY, CDR2 SVGAGI. The V gene end was trimmed by 2 bases and the J gene end by 5 bases; junction bases not matched to a gene: 9. The CDR3 covers 16 residues. CDR3 bases: TGTGCCAGCAGTTACACATGGACAGGGGGGGTGGACGAGCAGTACTTC. Translating it yields CASSYTWTGGVDEQYF.

The chain combines TRBV10-1 with TRBJ1-4; no clear D gene. This CDR3 has 10 residues. The germline gives CDR1 WNHNN, CDR2 SYGVQD (reference sequence). V lost 6 bases to trimming and J lost 8 bases, with 4 bases between them. CDR3 nucleotides: TGCGCCAGCAGGCGGGAAAAACTGTTTTTT. It codes for CASRREKLFF.

This clone counts as large. This sequence joins TRBV7-9 and TRBJ1-1, with 7 nucleotides matching TRBD1. The length of the CDR3 is 14 residues. Germline V gene data show CDR1 as SEHNR and CDR2 as FQNEAQ (reference sequence). Trimming at V came to 4 bases and at J to 11 bases, leaving 13 bases not matched to a gene. CDR3 sequence reads: CASSSPEDRTRAFF. The CDR3 DNA is TGTGCCAGCAGCTCCCCGGAGGACAGGACGCGGGCTTTCTTT.

The chain combines TRBV18 with TRBJ1-3; a possible D gene is TRBD1 (6 bases). This CDR3 region has 19 residues. Trimming cost V 6 bases and J 2 bases, with 26 bases left between them. Germline CDR1 and CDR2: KGHSH and LQKENI. The CDR3 DNA reads as TGTGCCAGCTCGCGCAAGTTACTTGGCCCAGGGGAACCTGGAAACACCATATATTTT. Residues: CASSRKLLGPGEPGNTIYF.

This clone occurred a few times. The chain uses TRBV11-3 and TRBJ1-3; D is ambiguous. The CDR3 is 14 residues long. The V gene lost 0 bases and the J gene lost 4 bases, with 7 bases spanning the gap. Germline V gene data show CDR1 as SGHNT and CDR2 as YENEEA. In nucleotides, the CDR3 is TGTGCCAGCAGCTTAGATTGCCGGGGAAACACCATATATTTT. Residues: CASSLDCRGNTIYF.

The genes are TRBV27 and TRBJ1-1; 8 nucleotides line up with TRBD1. This CDR3 region has 17 residues. V gave up 5 bases and J gave up 3 bases; unmatched junction bases: 14. The germline CDR1 and CDR2 sequences are MNHEY and SMNVEV (reference sequence). The CDR3: CASSDRGVRPPYTEAFF. Written as DNA, the CDR3 is TGTGCCAGCAGTGACAGGGGAGTGCGGCCCCCGTACACTGAAGCTTTCTTT.

This clone was found a few times. This chain links TRBV5-6 with TRBJ1-5; 10 nucleotides agree with TRBD1. V was clipped by 3 bases and J by 0 bases; unmatched bases: 6. The length of the CDR3 is 17 residues. CDR1 and CDR2 from the germline V gene are SGHDT and YYEEEE. CDR3 in DNA: TGTGCCAGCAGCTCTGGGACAGGGGCTTTTAGCAATCAGCCCCAGCATTTT. The encoded protein is CASSSGTGAFSNQPQHF.

This clone was counted a few times. This chain uses TRBV6-4 with TRBJ1-2; the match to TRBD1 covers 9 bases. This CDR3 spans 13 amino acids. V gave up 8 bases and J gave up 4 bases; unmatched junction bases: 5. CDR1 and CDR2 from the germline V gene are MRHNA and SNTAGT. This CDR3 is CASWDRESYGYTF. In nucleotides, the CDR3 is TGTGCCAGCTGGGACAGGGAAAGCTATGGCTACACCTTC.

This clone was observed a handful of times. V gene TRBV27 combines with J gene TRBJ2-1; 9 bases are shared with TRBD1. The CDR3 spans 15 residues. V trimming: 3 bases; J trimming: 6 bases; junction bases outside the gene matches: 6. Per germline, CDR1 MNHEY and CDR2 SMNVEV (reference sequence). The DNA of the CDR3 is TGTGCCAGCAGTTTCGGACAGGGGTTGACCAATGAGCAGTTCTTC. It is translated as CASSFGQGLTNEQFF.

This clone was counted only a few times. The same CDR3 can be traced to other DNA sequences in this sample. The gene calls are TRBV28 and TRBJ2-1; 8 bases match TRBD2. The trim removed 6 bases at V and 6 bases at J, leaving 10 bases unmatched. The CDR3 runs to 15 residues. CDR1 is MDHEN and CDR2 is SYDVKM in the germline V gene. In DNA form, the CDR3 reads TGTGCCAGCAGCCGCGGACTAGCCCATTTCAATGAGCAGTTCTTC. It translates to CASSRGLAHFNEQFF.

The chain joins TRBV11-3 to TRBJ2-5; D not resolved. This CDR3 has 16 amino acids. The V end lost 5 bases, the J end lost 1 base, and 17 bases lay between the germline ends. The germline V gene encodes CDR1 SGHNT and CDR2 YENEEA. CDR3 DNA sequence: TGTGCCAGCAGCCCCGGGTGGGTGTCTTCCCAAGAGACCCAGTACTTC. This encodes CASSPGWVSSQETQYF.

The chain uses TRBV5-6 and TRBJ2-1, with 7 nucleotides matching TRBD2. Germline trimming cut 0 bases from V and 8 bases from J; bases unmatched to any gene: 8. Per the germline V gene, CDR1 is SGHDT and CDR2 is YYEEEE. The CDR3 sequence is 15 residues long. The CDR3 coding sequence is TGTGCCAGCAGCTTGGCTCTGCGGGGGAGGGATGAGCAGTTCTTC. This gives the protein CASSLALRGRDEQFF.

The chain carries TRBV4-2 and TRBJ2-7; unclear D gene. Looked up from germline, CDR1 is LGHNA and CDR2 is YNFKEQ. V was pared by 0 bases and J by 2 bases, with 11 bases between. The CDR3 length is 15 residues. CDR3 residues: CASSQEGLRAYEQYF. The CDR3, as DNA: TGTGCCAGCAGCCAAGAGGGCCTGCGAGCCTACGAGCAGTACTTC.